This passage covers 28 T cell receptor beta chains from one sample sequenced in a study of cytomegalovirus exposure and HLA in healthy donors. Libraries were prepared by immunoSEQ multiplex PCR; TCRdb keeps only in-frame clonotypes and omits some of them. The sample holds 45,000 to 65,000 clones, 80% to 95% seen once. Specimen: PBMCs. The receptors were gathered from a man in his late teens or twenties in good health and CMV-seronegative.

The rearrangement links TRBV27 to TRBJ2-1, with TRBD2 identical over 9 bases. Germline V gene sequence: CDR1 MNHEY, CDR2 SMNVEV (reference sequence). This CDR3 is 15 amino acids long. J gave up 4 bases and V 2 bases, and 3 bases lay outside the gene matches. CDR3 DNA sequence: TGTGCCAGCAGTTTAGTAGCGGGAGTTTACAATGAGCAGTTCTTC. Its protein product is CASSLVAGVYNEQFF.

The CDR3 nucleotides read TGTGCCAGCAGTCCTCGCGACAGGGCCCAACTGCAAGAGACCCAGTACTTC. Its translation: CASSPRDRAQLQETQYF. The chain employs TRBV27 and TRBJ2-5; 7 bases map to TRBD1. V lost 5 bases, J lost 2 bases, and 14 bases stayed unmatched. The CDR3 covers 17 residues. CDR1 MNHEY and CDR2 SMNVEV come from the germline V gene (reference sequence).

Remarks on this clone: Distinct nucleotide sequences in the sample also encode this CDR3. The chain is built from TRBV29-1 and TRBJ2-7; D gene unclear. This CDR3 contains 12 residues. V lost 4 bases, J lost 0 bases, and 7 bases lay in between. The germline V gene has CDR1 SQVTM and CDR2 ANQGSEA. The DNA for the CDR3 is TGCAGCGTTGGCGGCAGCTCCTACGAGCAGTACTTC. Its translation: CSVGGSSYEQYF.

This clone appeared a single time. The gene calls are TRBV21-1 and TRBJ1-3. TRBV21-1 is a listed pseudogene. This CDR3 has 15 amino acids. The CDR3 coding sequence is TGTGCCAGCAGCAAAGGAAAGGGACTTGGAAACACCATATATTTT. Translation: CASSKGKGLGNTIYF.

This sequence joins TRBV19 and TRBJ1-1; 8 bases line up with TRBD1. The CDR3 runs 14 residues. Trimming cost V 6 bases and J 7 bases; bases outside gene matches: 10. Germline V gives CDR1 LNHDA, CDR2 SQIVND (reference sequence). The CDR3, as DNA: TGTGCCAGTAGCCCCAGCGCAGGGGGCTTTGAAGCTTTCTTT. This sequence encodes CASSPSAGGFEAFF.

The chain has TRBV15 and TRBJ2-3; TRBD2 agrees at 11 bases. Germline CDR1 and CDR2: LNHNV and YYDKDF (reference sequence). The CDR3 consists of 17 residues. The junction had 5 bases not matched to a gene; V was cut back by 1 base and J by 2 bases. The CDR3 region has the DNA TGTGCCACCAGCAGAGGCGGGGGACTAGCGGTCACAGATACGCAGTATTTT. It yields the protein CATSRGGGLAVTDTQYF.

The chain carries TRBV2 and TRBJ2-7; 10 bases fit TRBD2. The germline V gene has CDR1 SNHLY and CDR2 FYNNEI. Germline trimming cut 7 bases from V and 0 bases from J; bases unmatched to any gene: 6. The CDR3 has 15 amino acids. The CDR3 bases are TGTGCCAGCATTCATAGCGGGAGGATCTCCTACGAGCAGTACTTC. Its protein product is CASIHSGRISYEQYF.

The chain has TRBV7-8 and TRBJ1-2, with 7 bases matching TRBD1. After removal of 3 bases from V and 7 bases from J, the junction contained 20 bases not matched to a gene. Germline CDR1 SGHVS, CDR2 FQNEAQ. This CDR3 is built from 18 residues. CDR3 nucleotides: TGTGCCAGCAGCTTTGCCGTATCCAACAGGGGTAACCTCGTTGGCTACACCTTC. It is translated as CASSFAVSNRGNLVGYTF.

V usage is TRBV28 and J usage is TRBJ1-1; D unresolved. This CDR3 has 18 residues. The V and J ends lost 2 bases and 1 base respectively, with 20 bases between them. Germline V gives CDR1 MDHEN, CDR2 SYDVKM. CDR3 sequence: CASSLTFPLTVRNTEAFF. CDR3 in DNA: TGTGCCAGCAGTTTAACCTTCCCCCTAACAGTTCGGAACACTGAAGCTTTCTTT.

The DNA for the CDR3 is TGTGCCAGCAGATTGATAGCGGGGGTCACAGATACGCAGTATTTT. It codes for CASRLIAGVTDTQYF. The rearrangement joins TRBV27 to TRBJ2-3; 9 bases agree with TRBD2. Trimming removed 6 bases from V and 2 bases from J; junction bases left unmatched: 6. This CDR3 spans 15 amino acids. The germline CDR1 and CDR2 sequences are MNHEY and SMNVEV (reference sequence).

The V call is TRBV11-2, the J call TRBJ2-1, with 10 bases lining up with TRBD2. The germline V gene has CDR1 SGHAT and CDR2 FQNNGV. The CDR3 extends over 16 amino acids. Trimming at V came to 0 bases and at J to 5 bases, leaving 4 bases not matched to a gene. CDR3 residues: CASSLDVLAGDNEQFF. The CDR3, as DNA: TGTGCCAGCAGCTTAGATGTCCTAGCGGGAGACAATGAGCAGTTCTTC.

The V gene is TRBV4-2, the J gene TRBJ2-3; possibly TRBD2 for D (5 bases). The V gene's germline CDR1 is LGHNA and CDR2 YNFKEQ. Trimming stripped 4 bases from V and 5 bases from J, with 16 bases between. This CDR3 is 15 amino acids long. As DNA, the CDR3 is TGTGCCAGCAGCCCAATTGTCCTAAGCGGAGATACGCAGTATTTT. Encoded protein: CASSPIVLSGDTQYF.

V and J are TRBV5-6 and TRBJ1-2; a possible D gene is TRBD1 (6 bases). The CDR3 spans 13 residues. Trimming pared 4 bases from V and 2 bases from J, leaving 9 bases between. CDR1 and CDR2 (germline): SGHDT, YYEEEE. The CDR3, as DNA: TGTGCCAGCAGCGAGCAGGGGAACTATGGCTACACCTTC. This gives the protein CASSEQGNYGYTF.

This rearrangement joins TRBV28 to TRBJ2-7; D might be TRBD2 (7 bases). Germline loops: CDR1 MDHEN, CDR2 SYDVKM. The CDR3 spans 15 residues. Deletions cut 5 bases from V and 0 bases from J, with 14 bases between. This CDR3 reads CASSPSGGLSYEQYF. The DNA for the CDR3 is TGTGCCAGCAGTCCTTCGGGGGGCCTCTCCTACGAGCAGTACTTC.

The chain links TRBV19 to TRBJ2-7; tentative D call: TRBD2 (6 bases). There are 16 residues in the CDR3. Per germline, CDR1 LNHDA and CDR2 SQIVND (reference sequence). The ends were cut back, 0 bases at V and 4 bases at J, with 16 bases in the middle. The CDR3 DNA sequence: TGTGCCAGTAGTATAGATCATCTCGGGAGTTCATACGAGCAGTACTTC. Translating gives CASSIDHLGSSYEQYF.

This clone was recorded only once. This chain connects TRBV11-2 to TRBJ2-6; no definite D call. V dropped 3 bases and J dropped 0 bases, with 15 bases sitting between them. This CDR3 comprises 18 residues. Germline CDR1 and CDR2: SGHAT and FQNNGV. The CDR3 here is CASSLRPATSSGANVLTF. The CDR3 DNA sequence: TGTGCCAGCAGCTTGAGGCCGGCCACCTCCTCTGGGGCCAACGTCCTGACTTTC.

The CDR3 DNA is TGTGCCACCACCCAGGGTGTGTCAGAAATCTTCAATGAGCAGTTCTTC. It translates to CATTQGVSEIFNEQFF. The rearrangement uses TRBV15 and TRBJ2-1, with D perhaps matching TRBD1 (5 bases). Trimming took 7 bases from V and 6 from J, leaving 22 bases between them. The CDR3 is made up of 16 amino acids. Germline assignment: CDR1 LNHNV and CDR2 YYDKDF (reference sequence).

The genes are TRBV11-2 and TRBJ2-5; D might be TRBD1 (5 bases). The end of the DNA fits TRBJ2-7 better, so the J call may be wrong. This CDR3 has 14 residues. Germline V lookup: CDR1 SGHAT, CDR2 FQNNGV. The CDR3: CASSLGASSYEQYF. In DNA form, the CDR3 reads TGTGCCAGCAGCCTAGGGGCTAGCTCCTACGAGCAGTACTTC.

The chain is built from TRBV10-2 and TRBJ1-5; TRBD1 matches 7 bases. V lost 10 bases and J lost 2; bases outside the gene matches: 8. The CDR3 spans 14 residues. Germline-derived CDR1 and CDR2 are WSHSY and SAAADI. CDR3 residues: CATSDRAGNQPQHF. CDR3 sequence (DNA): TGCGCCACATCAGACAGGGCAGGCAATCAGCCCCAGCATTTT.

The chain carries TRBV27 and TRBJ1-1; weak D call: TRBD1 (6 bases). V was pared by 6 bases and J by 4 bases, with 15 bases between. The CDR3 contains 14 residues. Germline V gene lookup returns CDR1 MNHEY and CDR2 SMNVEV (reference sequence). The CDR3: CASRIDRRSTEAFF. The CDR3, as DNA: TGTGCCAGCAGAATCGACAGGAGGTCCACTGAAGCTTTCTTT.

The rearrangement uses TRBV5-8 and TRBJ1-2; a possible D gene is TRBD1 (5 bases). The CDR3 extends over 17 amino acids. V lost 6 bases and J lost 3, with 24 bases in between. Germline CDR1 is SGHTS and CDR2 is YDEGEE. CDR3 sequence reads: CASTVRGSSLSYYGYTF. The CDR3 region has the DNA TGTGCCAGCACCGTCCGGGGGTCCTCTTTATCTTACTATGGCTACACCTTC.

V is TRBV27 and J is TRBJ2-5, with a possible D match to TRBD1 (6 bases). The germline gives CDR1 MNHEY, CDR2 SMNVEV (reference sequence). The V end was cut by 0 bases, the J end by 2 bases, with 13 bases between. The CDR3 runs 16 residues. In DNA, the CDR3 is TGTGCCAGCAGTTTATCTGGCAGGGGTCTACAAGAGACCCAGTACTTC. This gives the protein CASSLSGRGLQETQYF.

The genes are TRBV19 and TRBJ1-5, with TRBD1 identical over 9 bases. This CDR3 has 16 residues. V shed 4 bases, J shed 1 base, and the junction held 5 bases outside the gene matches. Germline V lookup: CDR1 LNHDA, CDR2 SQIVND (reference sequence). CDR3 DNA sequence: TGTGCCAGTAGTACCTTCACAGGGGGCAGCAATCAGCCCCAGCATTTT. Protein product: CASSTFTGGSNQPQHF.

CDR3 region: CASSGEGLETQYF. CDR3 coding DNA: TGCGCCAGCAGCGGCGAGGGATTGGAGACCCAGTACTTC. The V gene is TRBV5-1, the J gene TRBJ2-5; tentatively, D is TRBD2 (5 bases). The V gene's germline CDR1 is SGHRS and CDR2 YFSETQ. The ends were cut back, 4 bases at V and 5 bases at J, with 12 bases in the middle. The CDR3 consists of 13 residues.

The chain employs TRBV5-1 and TRBJ2-7; 7 bases align to TRBD1. The germline V gene encodes CDR1 SGHRS and CDR2 YFSETQ. The CDR3 covers 13 residues. Losses at the gene ends were 4 bases for V and 1 base for J; bases not matched to a gene: 2. The CDR3 DNA follows: TGCGCCAGCAGCCCGACAGGGTCCTACGAGCAGTACTTC. Residues: CASSPTGSYEQYF.

The V and J genes are TRBV7-2 and TRBJ2-7; the match to TRBD2 covers 12 bases. The germline CDR1 and CDR2 sequences are SGHTA and FQGNSA. The J segment lost 5 bases and the V segment lost 6 bases, leaving 14 bases of the junction unmatched. The CDR3 length is 17 residues. CDR3 sequence: CASSWTSGTGMGDEQYF. CDR3 bases: TGTGCCAGCAGTTGGACTAGCGGGACGGGAATGGGCGACGAGCAGTACTTC. The full variable domain, rest sourced from reference TRBV7-2 and TRBJ2-7, is GAGVSQSPSNKVTEKGKDVELRCDPISGHTALYWYRQSLGQGLEFLIYFQGNSAPDKSGLPSDRFSAERTGGSVSTLTIQRTQQEDSAVYLCASSWTSGTGMGDEQYFGPGTRLTVT.

The CDR3: CATRAAYGYTF. The CDR3 DNA sequence: TGTGCCACCAGGGCCGCCTATGGCTACACCTTC. The V call is TRBV28, the J call TRBJ1-2; possibly TRBD1 for D (5 bases). Germline loops: CDR1 MDHEN, CDR2 SYDVKM. The CDR3 is 11 amino acids. Trimming shortened V by 10 bases and J by 4 bases, and 10 bases separated the two germline ends.

The chain recombines TRBV27 with TRBJ2-3; 10 positions match TRBD2. CDR1 MNHEY and CDR2 SMNVEV come from the germline V gene (reference sequence). V lost 7 bases to trimming and J lost 3 bases; unmatched junction nucleotides: 7. The CDR3 is 15 residues long. The CDR3 nucleotides are TGTGCCAGCACCCGGACTAGCGGACCGACAGATACGCAGTATTTT. Translated: CASTRTSGPTDTQYF.